Only a few counts were recorded for the clone carrying this TCR beta chain. Its antigen is still unknown. Germline V gene data show CDR1 as KGHSH and CDR2 as LQKENI. The CDR3 contains 17 residues. J lost 1 base, V lost 8 bases, and 9 bases had no gene match. Extracted RNA was reverse transcribed, and the resulting cDNA served as sequencing template. Using immunoSEQ multiplex PCR, the repertoire was profiled, and TCRdb retains in-frame clones only, with some absent. Of more than 90,000 clones listed, less than 70% were seen once; the top ten hold around 2.8%. These data originate in a study of CD8+ T cells in alopecia areata. Study outcomes and limitations: Patients shared TCRs less clearly than mice did, possibly for HLA-related reasons. Scalp samples also contribute reads from the resident alphabeta T cells found in normal skin. For lesional scalp, especially alopecia totalis/universalis, clonality was higher than in normal scalp.

Sorting of PBMCs yielded the CD4+ and CD8+ T cells. The origin of this receptor is a human donor in good health. This sequence joins TRBV18 and TRBJ2-6, with 9 bases matching TRBD1. Sequencing input: CD4+ T cells sorted from blood. The DNA of the CDR3 is TGTGCCAGCGGACGGGACAGGGATTTATCTGGGGCCAACGTCCTGACTTTC. It yields the protein CASGRDRDLSGANVLTF. The variable domain in full, completed from reference TRBV18 and TRBJ2-6, reads NAGVMQNPRHLVRRRGQEARLRCSPMKGHSHVYWYRQLPEEGLKFMVYLQKENIIDESGMPKERFSAEFPKEGPSILRIQQVVRGDSAAYFCASGRDRDLSGANVLTFGAGSRLTVL.